The 18 T cell receptor beta chains in this list originate from one sample, sequenced in a study of post-analysis software for immune sequencing data. Regarding the study as a whole: Included in a set of a handful of TRBV segments more frequent in patients than controls were TRBV5-6, TRBV5-1 and TRBV20-1.

No antigens are known for them. Unique molecular identifiers were built into the TCR beta cDNA libraries. MiXCR, applied by TCRdb to the PCR reads, yields one record per CDR3 protein. The sample shows fewer than 700,000 distinct CDR3 sequences, around 44% of them seen only once. Sequencing input: blood. All receptors come from a girl under 18 with multiple sclerosis.

This chain connects TRBV5-6 to TRBJ1-2, with 7 bases fitting TRBD1. V shed 4 bases and J 0 bases; nucleotides not matched to a gene: 3. This CDR3 comprises 14 residues. Germline assignment: CDR1 SGHDT and CDR2 YYEEEE. This CDR3 reads CASSRTGPNYGYTF. CDR3 sequence (DNA): TGTGCCAGCAGCAGGACAGGACCTAACTATGGCTACACCTTC. Full variable domain (outside the CDR3, taken from reference TRBV5-6 and TRBJ1-2): DAGVTQSPTHLIKTRGQQVTLRCSPKSGHDTVSWYQQALGQGPQFIFQYYEEEERQRGNFPDRFSGHQFPNYSSELNVNALLLGDSALYLCASSRTGPNYGYTFGSGTRLTVV.

The rearrangement uses TRBV10-3 and TRBJ2-1; 11 bases line up with TRBD2. The CDR3 sequence is 19 residues long. CDR1 and CDR2 from the germline V gene are ENHRY and SYGVKD. Trimming cost V 2 bases and J 0 bases; bases outside gene matches: 9. CDR3 residues: CAISESSGREKSSYNEQFF. In DNA, the CDR3 is TGTGCCATCAGTGAGAGTAGCGGGAGGGAAAAGAGCTCCTACAATGAGCAGTTCTTC.

The chain carries TRBV7-9 and TRBJ2-7; TRBD1 is a possible D gene (5 bases). The CDR3 totals 13 residues. In germline, CDR1 is SEHNR, CDR2 FQNEAQ (reference sequence). V was trimmed by 4 bases and J by 4 bases, leaving 11 bases between them. The CDR3, as DNA: TGTGCCAGCAGCTCTCAGGGTTTTTACGAGCAGTACTTC. It yields the protein CASSSQGFYEQYF.

The rearrangement links TRBV27 to TRBJ2-7; TRBD2 matches at 10 bases. V lost 5 bases, J lost 8 bases, and 12 bases stayed unmatched. The germline V gene encodes CDR1 MNHEY and CDR2 SMNVEV (reference sequence). This CDR3 is 15 amino acids long. CDR3 coding DNA: TGTGCCAGCAGTCCCCCGTCTAGCGGGAGAAGGAAGCAGTACTTC. This encodes CASSPPSSGRRKQYF.

CDR3 sequence reads: CASSPEQAVNTEAFF. CDR3 nucleotides: TGTGCCAGCAGCCCCGAACAGGCAGTGAACACTGAAGCTTTCTTT. The rearrangement links TRBV7-2 to TRBJ1-1; D may be TRBD1 (5 bases). CDR1 and CDR2 (germline): SGHTA, FQGNSA. There are 15 residues in the CDR3. Trimming left V 5 bases short and J 0 bases short, with 13 bases between.

This chain joins TRBV5-1 and TRBJ2-3, with a weak D call TRBD2 (6 bases). CDR1 is SGHRS, CDR2 YFSETQ, per germline. This CDR3 is 15 amino acids long. Trimming cost V 4 bases and J 5 bases, with 17 bases left between them. CDR3 bases: TGCGCCAGCAGCCAGCGTACGGGGGTGGGAGATACGCAGTATTTT. Residues: CASSQRTGVGDTQYF.

This clonotype was seen only a few times. The CDR3 region is CASSSPLTGHNGYTF. CDR3 in DNA: TGTGCCAGCAGCTCCCCCCTCACAGGGCACAATGGCTACACCTTC. The chain carries TRBV11-2 and TRBJ1-2; D possibly corresponds to TRBD1 (6 bases). The CDR3 has 15 amino acids. CDR1 and CDR2 from the germline V gene are SGHAT and FQNNGV. V dropped 4 bases and J dropped 6 bases, with 18 bases sitting between them.

This sequence joins TRBV9 and TRBJ2-3; the match to TRBD1 covers 7 bases. The CDR3 extends over 16 amino acids. With 1 base clipped from V and 3 bases from J, the junction kept 8 bases outside the gene matches. Germline V CDR1 and CDR2: SGDLS, YYNGEE. The CDR3 region is CASSVREGAGTDTQYF. DNA of the CDR3: TGTGCCAGCAGCGTAAGAGAGGGGGCTGGTACAGATACGCAGTATTTT.

This clonotype was counted only a few times. This chain uses TRBV3-1 with TRBJ2-1, with D hard to call. V lost 3 bases to trimming and J lost 5 bases, with 17 bases between them. The CDR3 consists of 16 residues. Germline V gene data show CDR1 as LGHDT and CDR2 as YNNKEL (reference sequence). The CDR3 region has the DNA TGTGCCAGCAGCCATCCGACACCTGGTACCCACAATGAGCAGTTCTTC. Amino acids: CASSHPTPGTHNEQFF.

The V gene is TRBV28, the J gene TRBJ2-1, with TRBD2 matching 7 bases. The CDR3 has 16 amino acids. Germline values: CDR1 MDHEN, CDR2 SYDVKM. V lost 6 bases, J lost 5 bases, and 13 bases stayed unmatched. As DNA, the CDR3 is TGTGCCAGCAGATCCGCCCGGGACTACCTTCACAATGAGCAGTTCTTC. This codes for CASRSARDYLHNEQFF. The variable domain in full, completed from reference TRBV28 and TRBJ2-1, reads DVKVTQSSRYLVKRTGEKVFLECVQDMDHENMFWYRQDPGLGLRLIYFSYDVKMKEKGDIPEGYSVSREKKERFSLILESASTNQTSMYLCASRSARDYLHNEQFFGPGTRLTVL.

This clonotype was seen a few times. Germline is not matched at one junction end, which may reflect a read error. This rearrangement joins TRBV7-7 to TRBJ2-5; the D gene is possibly TRBD2 (5 bases). In germline, CDR1 is SSHAT, CDR2 FNYEAQ (reference sequence). The CDR3 is made up of 15 amino acids. The CDR3 DNA sequence: TGTGCTAGCAGCTTAGGGCGACTATGGAGGGAGACCCAGTACTTC. Protein product: CASSLGRLWRETQYF.

The rearrangement joins TRBV3-1 to TRBJ2-7; 10 bases fit TRBD2. The assigned J gene may be wrong: the sequence end matches TRBJ2-4 better. The germline gives CDR1 LGHDT, CDR2 YNNKEL (reference sequence). The CDR3 length is 19 residues. This chain's CDR3 is CASSQVLLSGGPGKNIQYF. CDR3 sequence (DNA): TGTGCCAGCAGCCAAGTCCTCCTTAGCGGGGGGCCTGGGAAAAACATTCAGTACTTC.

The V gene is TRBV7-2, the J gene TRBJ2-1; 7 bases map to TRBD2. V trimming: 5 bases; J trimming: 3 bases; junction bases outside the gene matches: 10. The length of the CDR3 is 16 residues. Looked up from germline, CDR1 is SGHTA and CDR2 is FQGNSA. The CDR3 is CASSVWGGTLYNEQFF. For the CDR3, the DNA is TGTGCCAGCAGCGTTTGGGGGGGGACTCTCTACAATGAGCAGTTCTTC.

V gene TRBV12-3 or TRBV12-4 combines with J gene TRBJ2-1; 15 bases match TRBD2. There are 15 residues in the CDR3. J lost 9 bases, V lost 5 bases, and 5 bases had no gene match. In nucleotides, the CDR3 is TGTGCCAGCAGTCCGAGGACTAGCGGGAGGGTTGAGCAGTTCTTC. Translation gives CASSPRTSGRVEQFF.

This clonotype was detected only a few times. The chain couples TRBV7-2 to TRBJ2-5; 14 bases are shared with TRBD2. J lost 2 bases, V lost 2 bases, and 1 base had no gene match. Germline assignment: CDR1 SGHTA and CDR2 FQGNSA. The CDR3 sequence is 16 residues long. CDR3 amino acids: CASSLRLAGGQETQYF. The CDR3 coding sequence is TGTGCCAGCAGCTTAAGACTAGCGGGGGGGCAAGAGACCCAGTACTTC.

The rearrangement uses TRBV28 and TRBJ2-1; TRBD2 might be the D (5 bases). The CDR3 is 13 residues long. V was clipped by 5 bases and J by 8 bases, with 13 bases between them. CDR1 MDHEN and CDR2 SYDVKM come from the germline V gene. The CDR3 reads CASSGPPGYEQFF. In nucleotides, the CDR3 is TGTGCCAGCAGTGGGCCGCCGGGGTATGAGCAGTTCTTC.

The chain employs TRBV5-1 and TRBJ2-5; no firm D call. The CDR3 runs 15 residues. Germline V gene sequence: CDR1 SGHRS, CDR2 YFSETQ. The V end was cut by 6 bases, the J end by 5 bases, with 20 bases between. The CDR3 sequence is CASTSVEDMHETQYF. The CDR3 DNA sequence: TGCGCCAGCACATCGGTAGAGGATATGCACGAGACCCAGTACTTC.

The chain couples TRBV3-1 to TRBJ2-7; no clear D. This CDR3 comprises 13 residues. The germline V gene has CDR1 LGHDT and CDR2 YNNKEL (reference sequence). V lost 4 bases to trimming and J lost 2 bases, with 9 bases between them. The CDR3 spells CASSRRAAYEQYF. Here the CDR3 DNA reads TGTGCCAGCAGCCGCCGGGCCGCCTACGAGCAGTACTTC.